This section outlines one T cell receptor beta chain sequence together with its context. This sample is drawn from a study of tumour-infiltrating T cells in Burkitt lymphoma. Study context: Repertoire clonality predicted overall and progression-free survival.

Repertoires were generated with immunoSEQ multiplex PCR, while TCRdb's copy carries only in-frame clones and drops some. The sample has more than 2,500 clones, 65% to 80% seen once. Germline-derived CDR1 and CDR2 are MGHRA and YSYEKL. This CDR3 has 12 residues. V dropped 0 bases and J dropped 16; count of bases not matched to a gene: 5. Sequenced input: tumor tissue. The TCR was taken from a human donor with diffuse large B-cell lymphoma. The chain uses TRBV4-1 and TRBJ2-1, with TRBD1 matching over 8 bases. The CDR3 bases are TGCGCCAGCAGCCAAGAGGACAGGGTATTCTTCTTC. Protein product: CASSQEDRVFFF.